This TCR beta chain was sequenced in a study of beta chain features in type 1 diabetes. Study-wide points: TCRB CDR3s were moderately but significantly shorter in Type 1 diabetes patients in all four CD4+ subsets.

Only one heparinised blood draw was taken per donor, and its volume averaged around 120 mL. The entirety of the isolated RNA underwent reverse transcription, so expressed TCRB transcripts were sequenced. The data were produced by immunoSEQ multiplex PCR, yet TCRdb's version contains in-frame clones alone and is incomplete. This sample has about 260,000 clones, with around 24% found just once. Germline V gene data show CDR1 as MDHEN and CDR2 as SYDVKM. Trimming pared 6 bases from V and 0 bases from J, leaving 3 bases between. CDR3 length equals 13 residues. About this clone: Its antigen remains unknown.

Sequenced input: naive CD4+ T cells from blood. The chain joins TRBV28 to TRBJ2-6; unclear D gene. This clonotype was obtained from a woman aged 25 to 39 with type 1 diabetes. CDR3 coding DNA: TGTGCCAGCAGCGTCTCTGGGGCCAACGTCCTGACTTTC. Amino acids: CASSVSGANVLTF.